Shown below are 8 T cell receptor beta chains from a single sample sequenced in a study of blood T cell repertoires in COVID-19. Generated by immunoSEQ multiplex PCR, the TCRdb table keeps only in-frame clones and is missing some. The table has 200,000 to 250,000 clones, approximately 89% seen once. The sample was PBMCs or T cells enriched from blood (not recorded which). These receptors originate from a woman aged 25 to 39 who had been exposed to COVID-19.

Of note for this clone: The sample carries other DNA sequences with the same CDR3. The chain employs TRBV5-1 and TRBJ2-5, with 8 bases aligning to TRBD1. Trimming took 2 bases from V and 1 from J; bases not matched to a gene: 1. Germline CDR1 reads SGHRS; CDR2 reads YFSETQ. There are 14 residues in the CDR3. This chain's CDR3 is CASSLGQGQETQYF. CDR3 in DNA: TGCGCCAGCAGCTTAGGACAGGGCCAAGAGACCCAGTACTTC.

The chain is built from TRBV9 and TRBJ2-1; 8 positions agree with TRBD2. The CDR3 runs to 14 residues. The germline V gene encodes CDR1 SGDLS and CDR2 YYNGEE. V gave up 5 bases and J gave up 8 bases; unmatched junction bases: 9. The CDR3 loop reads CASSLSGSVDEQFF. DNA of the CDR3: TGTGCCAGCAGTTTGAGCGGGAGTGTAGATGAGCAGTTCTTC.

This rearrangement joins TRBV11-3 to TRBJ2-1; D gene ambiguous. The germline V gene encodes CDR1 SGHNT and CDR2 YENEEA. V lost 1 base and J 7 bases, leaving 11 bases between the germline ends. The CDR3 has 14 residues. CDR3 DNA: TGTGCCAGCAGCTTAGGTGGCCTAGAGAATGAGCAGTTCTTC. This translates into CASSLGGLENEQFF.

The V call is TRBV4-2, the J call TRBJ1-2, with 8 bases aligning to TRBD1. V gave up 1 base and J gave up 1 base; unmatched junction bases: 8. The germline gives CDR1 LGHNA, CDR2 YNFKEQ. This CDR3 has 17 amino acids. The CDR3 region has the DNA TGTGCCAGCAGCCAAGTTTCCAGGGGGCCGTTTAACTATGGCTACACCTTC. Its protein product is CASSQVSRGPFNYGYTF.

This chain uses TRBV2 with TRBJ2-3, with D possibly TRBD2 on 5 matching bases. Germline loops: CDR1 SNHLY, CDR2 FYNNEI. The V gene lost 10 bases and the J gene lost 4 bases, with 12 bases spanning the gap. This CDR3 region has 12 residues. Here the CDR3 reads CAIWTGADTQYF. CDR3 DNA: TGTGCCATCTGGACTGGTGCAGATACGCAGTATTTT.

V is TRBV24-1 and J is TRBJ2-1, with 8 nucleotides matching TRBD2. Germline-derived CDR1 and CDR2 are KGHDR and SFDVKD. CDR3 length: 14 residues. V shed 9 bases, J shed 10 bases, and the junction held 13 bases outside the gene matches. CDR3: CATEEDSTGGEQFF. Written as DNA, the CDR3 is TGTGCCACCGAAGAGGACTCGACGGGGGGGGAGCAGTTCTTC.

This chain connects TRBV30 to TRBJ1-1; no firm D call. CDR1 and CDR2 from the germline V gene are GTSNPN and SVGIG (reference sequence). This CDR3 spans 13 amino acids. V shed 1 base and J shed 0 bases, with 6 bases lying between them. This CDR3 reads CAWSGGMNTEAFF. Here the CDR3 DNA reads TGTGCCTGGAGTGGAGGGATGAACACTGAAGCTTTCTTT.

The V call is TRBV6-5, the J call TRBJ2-5; perhaps TRBD1 as D (6 bases). The germline gives CDR1 MNHEY, CDR2 SVGAGI. Trimming shortened V by 0 bases and J by 4 bases, and 9 bases separated the two germline ends. This CDR3 has 14 amino acids. The CDR3 DNA follows: TGTGCCAGCAGTTACTCGGGACAAATAGAGACCCAGTACTTC. Translating it yields CASSYSGQIETQYF.